This T cell receptor (beta chain) was observed in a study of cytomegalovirus exposure and HLA in healthy donors. For the study at large: Most genotyped donors, 65% to 85% of around 370, had Caucasian-associated genetic ancestry.

V shed 2 bases and J shed 7 bases, with 17 bases lying between them. This CDR3 spans 16 amino acids. CDR1 and CDR2 (germline): MNHEY, SVGAGI. Both 60 Vbeta primers and 13 Jbeta primers went into the PCR. The repertoire was sequenced with immunoSEQ multiplex PCR; TCRdb's copy has only in-frame clones and lacks some. The table includes about 150,000 clones, approximately 88% detected once. This clone has just one count. The sequencing input was PBMCs. The source is a woman between 40 and 50 years old in good health and CMV-seronegative. The chain combines TRBV6-5 with TRBJ2-2; a weak D match, TRBD1 (8 bases). The CDR3 sequence: CASSYRDRGGGGELFF. CDR3 DNA: TGTGCCAGCAGTTACAGAGACAGGGGAGGGGGCGGGGAGCTGTTTTTT.